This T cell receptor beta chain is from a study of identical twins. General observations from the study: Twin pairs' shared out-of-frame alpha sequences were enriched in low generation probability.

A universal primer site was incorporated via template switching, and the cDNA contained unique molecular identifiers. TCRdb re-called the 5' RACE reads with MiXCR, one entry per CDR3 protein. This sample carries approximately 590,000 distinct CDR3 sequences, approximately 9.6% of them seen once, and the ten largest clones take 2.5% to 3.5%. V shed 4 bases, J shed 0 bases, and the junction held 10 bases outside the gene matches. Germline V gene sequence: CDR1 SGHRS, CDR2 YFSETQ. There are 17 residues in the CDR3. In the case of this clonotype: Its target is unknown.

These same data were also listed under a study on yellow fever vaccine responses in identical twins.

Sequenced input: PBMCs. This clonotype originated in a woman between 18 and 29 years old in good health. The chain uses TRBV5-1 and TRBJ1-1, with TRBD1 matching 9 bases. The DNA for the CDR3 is TGCGCCAGCAGCGCACTGACAGGGGGGCCAATGAACACTGAAGCTTTCTTT. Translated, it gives CASSALTGGPMNTEAFF.